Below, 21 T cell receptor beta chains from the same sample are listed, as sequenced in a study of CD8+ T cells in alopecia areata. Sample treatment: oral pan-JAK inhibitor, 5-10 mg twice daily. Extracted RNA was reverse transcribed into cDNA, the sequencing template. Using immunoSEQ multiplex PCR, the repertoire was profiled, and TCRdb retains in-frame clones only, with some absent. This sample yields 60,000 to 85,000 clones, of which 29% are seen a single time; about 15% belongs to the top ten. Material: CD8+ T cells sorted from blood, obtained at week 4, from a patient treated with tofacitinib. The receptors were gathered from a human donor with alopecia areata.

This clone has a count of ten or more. CDR3 nucleotide sequence: TGTGCCAGCAGCGGGATATCCTACGAGCAGTACTTC. Residues: CASSGISYEQYF. The chain joins TRBV9 to TRBJ2-7; D remains unclear. V was cut by 3 bases and J by 1 base, with 5 bases left in between. The CDR3 has 12 amino acids. CDR1 is SGDLS, CDR2 YYNGEE, per germline.

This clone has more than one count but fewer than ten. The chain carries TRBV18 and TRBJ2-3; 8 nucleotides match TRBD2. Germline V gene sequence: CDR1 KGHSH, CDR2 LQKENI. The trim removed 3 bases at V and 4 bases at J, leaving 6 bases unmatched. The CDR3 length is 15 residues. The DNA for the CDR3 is TGTGCCAGCTCACCTTACGGGGGGGCGCCAGATACGCAGTATTTT. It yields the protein CASSPYGGAPDTQYF.

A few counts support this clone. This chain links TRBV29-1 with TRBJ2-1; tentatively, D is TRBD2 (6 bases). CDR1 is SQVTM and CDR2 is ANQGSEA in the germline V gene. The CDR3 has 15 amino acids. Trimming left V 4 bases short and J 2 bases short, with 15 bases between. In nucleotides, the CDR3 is TGCAGCGTTGTGATTCGAGTAGCGGCCTACAATGAGCAGTTCTTC. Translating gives CSVVIRVAAYNEQFF.

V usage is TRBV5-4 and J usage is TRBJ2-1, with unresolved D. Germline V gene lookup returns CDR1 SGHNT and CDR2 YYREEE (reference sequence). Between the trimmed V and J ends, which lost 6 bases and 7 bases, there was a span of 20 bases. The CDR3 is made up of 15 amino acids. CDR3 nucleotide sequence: TGTGCCAGCAACCCCTCCCCGCTAGATTGGAATGAGCAGTTCTTC. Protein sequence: CASNPSPLDWNEQFF.

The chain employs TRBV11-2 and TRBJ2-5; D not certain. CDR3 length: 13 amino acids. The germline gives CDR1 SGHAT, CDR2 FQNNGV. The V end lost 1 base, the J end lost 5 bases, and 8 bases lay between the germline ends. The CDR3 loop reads CASSLVGMETQYF. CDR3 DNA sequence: TGTGCCAGCAGCTTAGTGGGTATGGAGACCCAGTACTTC.

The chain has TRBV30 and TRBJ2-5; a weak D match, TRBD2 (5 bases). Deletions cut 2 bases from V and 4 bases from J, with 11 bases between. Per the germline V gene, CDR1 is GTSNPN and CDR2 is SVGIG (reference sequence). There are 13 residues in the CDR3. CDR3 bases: TGTGCCTGGAGTCGCAGCGGCGTAGAGACCCAGTACTTC. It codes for CAWSRSGVETQYF.

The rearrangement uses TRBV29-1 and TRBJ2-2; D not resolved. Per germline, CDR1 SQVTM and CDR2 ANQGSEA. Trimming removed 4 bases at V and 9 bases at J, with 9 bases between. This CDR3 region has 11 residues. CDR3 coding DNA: TGCAGCGTTGTTAGTAGCCGGGAGCTGTTTTTT. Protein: CSVVSSRELFF.

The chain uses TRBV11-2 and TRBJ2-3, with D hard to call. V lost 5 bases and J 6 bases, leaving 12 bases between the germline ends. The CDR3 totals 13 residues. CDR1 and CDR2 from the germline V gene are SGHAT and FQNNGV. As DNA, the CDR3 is TGTGCCAGCAGCCTAGGCCCCCAGGATACGCAGTATTTT. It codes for CASSLGPQDTQYF.

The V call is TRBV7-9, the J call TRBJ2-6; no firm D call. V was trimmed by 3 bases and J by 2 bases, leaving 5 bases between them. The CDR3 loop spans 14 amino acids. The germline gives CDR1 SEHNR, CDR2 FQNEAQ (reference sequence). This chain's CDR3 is CASSFEPGANVLTF. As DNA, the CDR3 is TGTGCCAGCAGCTTCGAACCTGGGGCCAACGTCCTGACTTTC.

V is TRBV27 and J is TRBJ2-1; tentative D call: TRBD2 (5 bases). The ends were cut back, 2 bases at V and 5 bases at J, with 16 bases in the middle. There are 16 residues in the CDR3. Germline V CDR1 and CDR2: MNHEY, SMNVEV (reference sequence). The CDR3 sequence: CASSLVGGLYNNEQFF. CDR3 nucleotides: TGTGCCAGCAGTTTAGTCGGCGGGTTGTACAACAATGAGCAGTTCTTC.

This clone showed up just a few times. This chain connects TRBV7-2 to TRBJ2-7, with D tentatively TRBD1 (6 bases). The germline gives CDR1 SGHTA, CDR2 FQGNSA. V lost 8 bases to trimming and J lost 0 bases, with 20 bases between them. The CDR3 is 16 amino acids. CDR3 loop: CASLQIQGPPSYEQYF. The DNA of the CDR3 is TGTGCCAGCTTACAGATACAGGGCCCTCCCTCCTACGAGCAGTACTTC. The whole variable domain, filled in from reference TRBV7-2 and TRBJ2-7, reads GAGVSQSPSNKVTEKGKDVELRCDPISGHTALYWYRQSLGQGLEFLIYFQGNSAPDKSGLPSDRFSAERTGGSVSTLTIQRTQQEDSAVYLCASLQIQGPPSYEQYFGPGTRLTVT.

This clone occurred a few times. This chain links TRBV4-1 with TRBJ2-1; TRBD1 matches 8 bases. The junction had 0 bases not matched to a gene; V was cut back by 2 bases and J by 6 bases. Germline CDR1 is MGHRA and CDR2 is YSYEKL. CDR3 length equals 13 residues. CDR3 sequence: CASSQQGANEQFF. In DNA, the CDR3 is TGCGCCAGCAGCCAACAGGGGGCCAATGAGCAGTTCTTC.

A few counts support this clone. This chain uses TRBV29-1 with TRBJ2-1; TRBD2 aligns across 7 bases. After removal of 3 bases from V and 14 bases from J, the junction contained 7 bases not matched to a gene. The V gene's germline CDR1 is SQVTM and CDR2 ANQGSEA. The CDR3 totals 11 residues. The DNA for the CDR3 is TGCAGCGTTGATTGGGGGGGGAGGAAGTTCTTC. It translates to CSVDWGGRKFF.

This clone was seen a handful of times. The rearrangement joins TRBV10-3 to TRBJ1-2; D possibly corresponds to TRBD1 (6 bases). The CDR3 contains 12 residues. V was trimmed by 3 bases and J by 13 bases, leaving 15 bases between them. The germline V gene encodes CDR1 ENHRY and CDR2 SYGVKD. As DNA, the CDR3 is TGTGCCATCAGTGAAGGGAGTCAGGGGATCACCTTC. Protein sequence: CAISEGSQGITF.

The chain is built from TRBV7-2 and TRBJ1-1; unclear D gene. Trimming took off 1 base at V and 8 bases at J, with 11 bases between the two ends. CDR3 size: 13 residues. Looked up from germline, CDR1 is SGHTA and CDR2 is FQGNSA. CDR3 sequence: CASSLVGETEAFF. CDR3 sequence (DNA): TGTGCCAGCAGCTTAGTTGGGGAGACGGAAGCTTTCTTT. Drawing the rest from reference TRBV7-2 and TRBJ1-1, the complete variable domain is GAGVSQSPSNKVTEKGKDVELRCDPISGHTALYWYRQSLGQGLEFLIYFQGNSAPDKSGLPSDRFSAERTGGSVSTLTIQRTQQEDSAVYLCASSLVGETEAFFGQGTRLTVV.

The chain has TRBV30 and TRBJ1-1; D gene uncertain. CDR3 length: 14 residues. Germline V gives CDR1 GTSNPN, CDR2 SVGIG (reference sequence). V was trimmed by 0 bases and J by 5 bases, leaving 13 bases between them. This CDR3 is CAWSVRDLRTEAFF. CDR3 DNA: TGTGCCTGGAGTGTACGGGATCTGCGGACTGAAGCTTTCTTT.

The CDR3 sequence: CASSLAGANTGELFF. The CDR3 region has the DNA TGCGCCAGCAGCCTGGCCGGGGCAAACACCGGGGAGCTGTTTTTT. The chain is built from TRBV5-1 and TRBJ2-2; D possibly matches TRBD1 or TRBD2 (5 bases each). This CDR3 has 15 amino acids. The germline V gene has CDR1 SGHRS and CDR2 YFSETQ. V lost 4 bases and J lost 2, with 12 bases in between.

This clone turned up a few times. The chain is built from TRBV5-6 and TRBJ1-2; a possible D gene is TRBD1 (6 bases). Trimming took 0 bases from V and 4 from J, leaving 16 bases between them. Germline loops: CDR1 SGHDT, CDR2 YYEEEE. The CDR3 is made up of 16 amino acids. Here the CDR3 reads CASSLVRDIVPYGYTF. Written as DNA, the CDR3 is TGTGCCAGCAGCTTGGTGAGGGACATAGTCCCCTATGGCTACACCTTC.

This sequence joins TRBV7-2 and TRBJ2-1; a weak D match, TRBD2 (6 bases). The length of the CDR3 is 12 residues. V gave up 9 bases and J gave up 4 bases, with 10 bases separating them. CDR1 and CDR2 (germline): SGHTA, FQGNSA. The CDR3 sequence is CARGGSYNEQFF. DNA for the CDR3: TGTGCCAGGGGGGGATCATACAATGAGCAGTTCTTC. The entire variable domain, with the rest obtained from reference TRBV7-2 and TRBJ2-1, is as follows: GAGVSQSPSNKVTEKGKDVELRCDPISGHTALYWYRQSLGQGLEFLIYFQGNSAPDKSGLPSDRFSAERTGGSVSTLTIQRTQQEDSAVYLCARGGSYNEQFFGPGTRLTVL.

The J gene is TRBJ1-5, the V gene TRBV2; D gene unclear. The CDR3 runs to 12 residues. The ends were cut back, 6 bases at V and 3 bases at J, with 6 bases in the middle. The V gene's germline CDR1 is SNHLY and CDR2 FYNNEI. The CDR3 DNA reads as TGTGCCAGCAGGATGATCAATCAGCCCCAGCATTTT. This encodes CASRMINQPQHF.

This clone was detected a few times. CDR3 sequence reads: CASSSGLAGAYSSTDTQYF. CDR3 in DNA: TGTGCCAGCAGCTCCGGACTAGCGGGAGCCTATTCTAGCACAGATACGCAGTATTTT. This sequence joins TRBV9 and TRBJ2-3, with 13 bases that match TRBD2. CDR3 length: 19 amino acids. Germline lookup yields CDR1 SGDLS and CDR2 YYNGEE. The V and J ends lost 4 bases and 0 bases, in that order; junction bases with no gene match: 11.